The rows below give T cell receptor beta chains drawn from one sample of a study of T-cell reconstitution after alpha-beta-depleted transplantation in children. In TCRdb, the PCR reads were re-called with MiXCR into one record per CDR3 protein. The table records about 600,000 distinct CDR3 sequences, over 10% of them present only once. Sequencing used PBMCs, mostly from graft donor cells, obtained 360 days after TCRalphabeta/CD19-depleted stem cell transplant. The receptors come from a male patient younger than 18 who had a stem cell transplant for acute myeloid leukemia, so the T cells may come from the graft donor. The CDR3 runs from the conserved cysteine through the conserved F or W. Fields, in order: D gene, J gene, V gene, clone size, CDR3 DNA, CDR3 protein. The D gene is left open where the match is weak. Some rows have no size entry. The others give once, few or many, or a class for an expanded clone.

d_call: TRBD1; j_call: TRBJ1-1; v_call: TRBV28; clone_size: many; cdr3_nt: TGTGCCAGCAGTTTATCGGGGACAGTGAACACTGAAGCTTTCTTT; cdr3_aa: CASSLSGTVNTEAFF
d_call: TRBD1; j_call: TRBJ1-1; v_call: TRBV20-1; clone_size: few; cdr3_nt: TGCAGTGCTTTGGGGACAGGCGTTTTCTTGAACACTGAAGCTTTCTTT; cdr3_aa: CSALGTGVFLNTEAFF
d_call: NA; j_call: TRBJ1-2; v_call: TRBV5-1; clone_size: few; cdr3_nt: TGCGCCAGCTCCGGGGCTGGGGCCTATGGCTACACCTTC; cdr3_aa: CASSGAGAYGYTF
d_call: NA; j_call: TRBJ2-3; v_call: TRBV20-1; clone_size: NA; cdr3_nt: TGCAGTGAGCCCAACGGGGATACGCAGTATTTT; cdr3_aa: CSEPNGDTQYF
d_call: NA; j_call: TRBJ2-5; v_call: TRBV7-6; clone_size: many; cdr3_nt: TGTGCCAGCAGCTTAGGGAACACGGGACAAGAGACCCAGTACTTC; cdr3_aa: CASSLGNTGQETQYF
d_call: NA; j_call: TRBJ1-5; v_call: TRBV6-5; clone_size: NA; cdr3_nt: TGTGCCAGCAGCCTACAGAGTAATCAGCCCCAGCATTTT; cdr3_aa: CASSLQSNQPQHF
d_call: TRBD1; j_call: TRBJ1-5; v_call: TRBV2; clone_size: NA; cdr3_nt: TGTGCCAGCAGTGAGGACAGGGGGGATGGCAATCAGCCCCAGCATTTT; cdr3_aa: CASSEDRGDGNQPQHF
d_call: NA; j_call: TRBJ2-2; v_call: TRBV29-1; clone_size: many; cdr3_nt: TGCAGCGCCCGGAGAGGTTCACTCCCCGCAATCGGGGAGCTGTTTTTT; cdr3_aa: CSARRGSLPAIGELFF
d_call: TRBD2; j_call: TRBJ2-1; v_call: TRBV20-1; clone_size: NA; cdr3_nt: TGCAGTAAGGAAGGACTAGCGGGAGACCTGACCTACAATGAGCAGTTCTTC; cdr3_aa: CSKEGLAGDLTYNEQFF
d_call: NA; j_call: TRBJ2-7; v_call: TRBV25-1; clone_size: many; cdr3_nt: TGTGCCAGCAGCTGGGACCTATTTTATGGCGAGCAGTACTTC; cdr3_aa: CASSWDLFYGEQYF
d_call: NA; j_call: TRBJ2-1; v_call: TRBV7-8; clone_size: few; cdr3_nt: TGTGCCAGCAGCTTAGGGCACTGGTACAATGAGCAGTTCTTC; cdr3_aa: CASSLGHWYNEQFF
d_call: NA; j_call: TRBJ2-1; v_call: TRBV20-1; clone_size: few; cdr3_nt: TGCAGTGCTAGAGATGGGCTCCTGATGGGCAATGAGCAGTTCTTC; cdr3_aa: CSARDGLLMGNEQFF
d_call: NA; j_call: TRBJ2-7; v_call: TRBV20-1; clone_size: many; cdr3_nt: TGCAGTGCTAGAGACCCGGAATCCCACTCCTACGAGCAGTACTTC; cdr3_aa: CSARDPESHSYEQYF
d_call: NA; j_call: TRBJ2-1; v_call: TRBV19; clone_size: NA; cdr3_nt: TGTGCCAGTAGGCCCCGGACGGCTAATGAGCAGTTCTTC; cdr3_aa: CASRPRTANEQFF
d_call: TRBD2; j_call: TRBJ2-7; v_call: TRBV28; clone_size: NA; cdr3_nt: TGTGCCAGCAGTTTAAGGTATTGGACTAGCGGGAGGTACTACGAGCAGTACTTC; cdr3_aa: CASSLRYWTSGRYYEQYF
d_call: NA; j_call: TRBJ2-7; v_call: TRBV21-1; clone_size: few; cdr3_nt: TGTGCCACCCGCCAACCCGGGACTAGCTATCCCTTTTGTTACGAGCAGTACTTC; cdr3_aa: CATRQPGTSYPFCYEQYF
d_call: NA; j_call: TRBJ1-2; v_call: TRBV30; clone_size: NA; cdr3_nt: TGTGCCTGGAGTGTAGACATAGACTATGGCTACACCTTC; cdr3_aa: CAWSVDIDYGYTF
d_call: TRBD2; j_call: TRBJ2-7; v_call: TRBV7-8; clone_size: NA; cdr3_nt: TGTGCCAGCAGCTTCTTAGGACTAGCGGACCTGGCGGAGCAGTACTTC; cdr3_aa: CASSFLGLADLAEQYF
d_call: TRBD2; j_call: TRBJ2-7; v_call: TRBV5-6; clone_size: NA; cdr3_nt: TGTGCCAGCAGCTTCGGACTAGCGGGAGTTCGCGGCGAGCAGTACTTC; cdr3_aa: CASSFGLAGVRGEQYF
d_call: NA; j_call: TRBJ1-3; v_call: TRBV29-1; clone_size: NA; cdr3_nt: TGCAGCGTTGTTGGAGGCGGTTACTCTGGAAACACCATATATTTT; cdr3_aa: CSVVGGGYSGNTIYF
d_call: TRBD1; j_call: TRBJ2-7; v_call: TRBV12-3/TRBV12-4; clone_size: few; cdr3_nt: TGTGCCAGCGGCCTAGGACAGGCTTCCTACGAGCAGTACTTC; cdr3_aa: CASGLGQASYEQYF
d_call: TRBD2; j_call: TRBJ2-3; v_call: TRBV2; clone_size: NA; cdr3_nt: TGTACCATCAGTTTAGTTTTCCGGACTAGCGGGAGAGGGACAGATACGCAGTATTTT; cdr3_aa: CTISLVFRTSGRGTDTQYF
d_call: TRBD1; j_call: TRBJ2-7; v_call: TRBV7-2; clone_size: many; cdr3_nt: TGTGCCAGCAGCTTAGAAGGGGGCGGCTACGAGCAGTACTTC; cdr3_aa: CASSLEGGGYEQYF